This TCR beta chain was obtained from a study of radiation and T cells in renal cell carcinoma. This CDR3 has 13 residues. Germline CDR1 and CDR2: GTSNPN and SVGIG (reference sequence). The V and J ends lost 3 bases and 7 bases respectively, with 12 bases between them. The time point was: blood 4 weeks post-SBRT, at nephrectomy. Treatment of the sample: 15 Gy SBRT to primary tumor, nephrectomy 4 weeks later. Serial blood draws occurred at baseline and 2 and 4 weeks post-SBRT. The count of this clone is one. Its antigen remains unknown. Data came from immunoSEQ multiplex PCR; TCRdb stores just in-frame clones and leaves some out. The sample holds 60,000 to 95,000 clones, approximately 87% seen once. General study points: Without pretreatment biopsies, baseline tumor clonotype presence was undetermined. In blood, top tumor clones expanded by 2 weeks, shrinking by 4.

The source is a woman aged 60-75 years with renal cell carcinoma. This specimen consisted of blood, obtained from a patient whose treatment included radiotherapy and nephrectomy. This chain joins TRBV30 and TRBJ1-4; D is possibly TRBD1 (5 bases). CDR3 loop: CAWRWQGTEKLFF. In DNA, the CDR3 is TGTGCCTGGAGATGGCAGGGAACTGAAAAACTGTTTTTT.